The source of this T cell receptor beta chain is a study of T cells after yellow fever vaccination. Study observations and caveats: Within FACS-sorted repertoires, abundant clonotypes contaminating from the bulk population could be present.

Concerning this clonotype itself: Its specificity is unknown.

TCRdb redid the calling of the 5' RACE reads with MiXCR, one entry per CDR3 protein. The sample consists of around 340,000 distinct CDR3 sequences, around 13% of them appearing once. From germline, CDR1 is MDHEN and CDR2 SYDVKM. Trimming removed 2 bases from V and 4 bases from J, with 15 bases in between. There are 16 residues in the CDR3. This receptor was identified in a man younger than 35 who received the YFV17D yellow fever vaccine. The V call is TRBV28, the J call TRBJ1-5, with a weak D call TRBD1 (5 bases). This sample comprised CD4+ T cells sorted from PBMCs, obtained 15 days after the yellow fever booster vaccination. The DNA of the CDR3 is TGTGCCAGCAGTTTAAGGGGCCAGGGAGGGAATCAGCCCCAGCATTTT. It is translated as CASSLRGQGGNQPQHF.